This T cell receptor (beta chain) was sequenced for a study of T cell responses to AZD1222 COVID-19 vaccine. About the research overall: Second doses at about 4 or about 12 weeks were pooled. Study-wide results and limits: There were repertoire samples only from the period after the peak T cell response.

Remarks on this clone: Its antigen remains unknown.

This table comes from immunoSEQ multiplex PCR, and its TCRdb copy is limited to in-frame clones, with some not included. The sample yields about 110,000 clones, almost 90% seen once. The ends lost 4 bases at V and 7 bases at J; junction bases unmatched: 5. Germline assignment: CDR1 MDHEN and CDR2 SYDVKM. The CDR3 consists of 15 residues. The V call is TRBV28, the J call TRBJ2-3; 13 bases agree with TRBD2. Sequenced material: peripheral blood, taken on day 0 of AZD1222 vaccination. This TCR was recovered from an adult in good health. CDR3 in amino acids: CASSSGLAGVYTQYF. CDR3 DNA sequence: TGTGCCAGCAGTTCCGGACTAGCGGGAGTGTATACGCAGTATTTT.